Listed below are T cell receptor beta chains from one sample, sequenced in a study of cytomegalovirus exposure and HLA in healthy donors. Profiled with immunoSEQ multiplex PCR; TCRdb holds only in-frame clones, not every one. Here the sample spans around 300,000 clones, over 85% being singletons. Sequencing was carried out using PBMCs. The receptors were gathered from a woman aged 18-29 years in good health and CMV-seronegative. The CDR3 runs from the conserved cysteine through the conserved F or W. The D gene is left open where the match is weak. Size tells how often a clone was seen (once, few, many) or the class of an expanded clone, and some rows leave it out.

TRBV30	TRBD2	14	-	TRBJ2-7	TGTGCCTGGAGTGTTGGGGGGGAAGCCTACGAGCAGTACTTC	CAWSVGGEAYEQYF
TRBV7-8	-	18	-	TRBJ1-1	TGTGCCAGCAGCTTAGCGTCTAAAAACCTACGGGGTAACACTGAAGCTTTCTTT	CASSLASKNLRGNTEAFF
TRBV5-6	-	15	-	TRBJ1-6	TGTGCCAGCAGCCACCGTGGAGCGTATAATTCACCCCTCCACTTT	CASSHRGAYNSPLHF
TRBV7-9	-	12	-	TRBJ2-7	TGTTCCAGCAGCTTCGCCGGGTCCGAGCAGTACTTC	CSSSFAGSEQYF
TRBV9	-	15	-	TRBJ1-1	TGTGCCAGCAGCCCCGAGACAGGCGTGAACACTGAAGCTTTCTTT	CASSPETGVNTEAFF
TRBV6-5	TRBD2	15	once	TRBJ2-7	TGTGCCAGCAGTTACCAAGCGGGGGGCCCCTACGAGCAGTACTTC	CASSYQAGGPYEQYF
TRBV2	-	15	-	TRBJ1-4	TGTGCCAGCAGTGACGGGGGATTTCTCGGGGAAAAACTGTTTTTT	CASSDGGFLGEKLFF
TRBV6-5	-	15	-	TRBJ1-6	TGTGCCAGCAGTTACGACAGGTCGTACAATTCACCCCTCCACTTT	CASSYDRSYNSPLHF
TRBV6-5	-	14	-	TRBJ2-7	TGTGCCAGCAGCCGCGAGAGAGGGTGGTACGAGCAGTACTTC	CASSRERGWYEQYF
TRBV6-5	-	15	-	TRBJ2-7	TGTGCCAGCAGTTACAATCATGCATCGGCCTACGAGCAGTACTTC	CASSYNHASAYEQYF
TRBV5-1	TRBD1	13	-	TRBJ2-7	TGCGCCAGCCGGGACAGGGTAACCTACGAGCAGTACTTC	CASRDRVTYEQYF
TRBV6-1	-	12	-	TRBJ1-2	TGTGCCAGCAGGGAACAGTCCTATGGCTACACCTTC	CASREQSYGYTF
TRBV6-1	TRBD1	16	few	TRBJ1-2	TGTGCCAGCAGTGTCAATTTCGGACAGGGAGAAGGTGGCTACACCTTC	CASSVNFGQGEGGYTF
TRBV11-2	-	16	-	TRBJ1-2	TGTGCCAGCAGCTTAGGTACTGGGAAAGGGGACTATGGCTACACCTTC	CASSLGTGKGDYGYTF
TRBV10-3	TRBD1	14	-	TRBJ1-1	TGTGCCATCAGTGAGCTCAGGGGGGACACTGAAGCTTTCTTT	CAISELRGDTEAFF
TRBV7-2	-	17	-	TRBJ1-5	TGTGCCAGCAGCTTTGGGGTCAGGGGAAGCGGCAATCAGCCCCAGCATTTT	CASSFGVRGSGNQPQHF
TRBV25-1	-	13	-	TRBJ1-1	TGTGCCAGTTCAGACAGCGTCCCAGAAGAGGCTTTCTTT	CASSDSVPEEAFF
TRBV12-5	TRBD1	20	-	TRBJ2-6	TGTGCTAGTGGTTTGGGGTTAGGACGACAGGGCGAATCTGGGGCCAACGTCCTGACTTTC	CASGLGLGRQGESGANVLTF
TRBV6-6	-	14	once	TRBJ1-5	TGTGCCAGCAGCCCCGGACAGCTCAATCAACCCCAGCATTTT	CASSPGQLNQPQHF
TRBV9	TRBD1	17	few	TRBJ1-5	TGTGCCAGCAGCTCCATCGGAGGACAGGGAGGCAATCAGCCCCAGCATTTT	CASSSIGGQGGNQPQHF
TRBV7-8	TRBD1	15	-	TRBJ1-2	TGTGCCAGCAGCTCGGACAGGGGGCGAAGCTATGGCTACACCTTC	CASSSDRGRSYGYTF
TRBV27	-	13	-	TRBJ1-2	TGTGCCAGCAGTTTCGGGAACAACTATGGCTACACCTTC	CASSFGNNYGYTF
TRBV5-4	-	12	-	TRBJ2-1	TGTGCCAGCAGCTTATTACGGGATGAGCAGTTCTTC	CASSLLRDEQFF
TRBV9	-	15	-	TRBJ2-1	TGTGCCAGCAGCGTAGAAGGGGTAGGAGACAATGAGCAGTTCTTC	CASSVEGVGDNEQFF
TRBV27	TRBD2	15	-	TRBJ2-7	TGTGCCAGCAGTTCTTGGACTAGCGGGGACTACGAGCAGTACTTC	CASSSWTSGDYEQYF